This entry lists 32 T cell receptor beta chains sequenced from one sample in a study of blood T cells in healthy people across ages. It was with a sample-barcoded 5' primer and a J-beta primer mix that a second PCR of roughly 6 to 12 cycles was run. MiXCR, run by TCRdb on the 5' RACE reads, gives a single entry per CDR3 protein. Here the sample spans 750,000 or so distinct CDR3 sequences, 20% to 25% being singletons. This sample was shared with a second study, whose subject was T cells of mothers and their children.

Specimen: blood. The receptors were gathered from a boy aged 10-17 years in good health.

V is TRBV6-2 or TRBV6-3 and J is TRBJ2-2; D is ambiguous. Trimming took off 4 bases at V and 5 bases at J, with 17 bases between the two ends. This CDR3 contains 16 residues. The germline gives CDR1 MNHEY, CDR2 SVGEGT. In nucleotides, the CDR3 is TGTGCCAGCAGTTTAACACAGATCATAAATACCGGGGAGCTGTTTTTT. Translation gives CASSLTQIINTGELFF.

V gene TRBV29-1 combines with J gene TRBJ2-7, with a weak D call TRBD2 (5 bases). CDR1 is SQVTM, CDR2 ANQGSEA, per germline. V lost 0 bases to trimming and J lost 3 bases, with 12 bases between them. The CDR3 extends over 14 amino acids. The CDR3 sequence is CSVEDPGVDYEQYF. For the CDR3, the DNA is TGCAGCGTTGAAGATCCCGGGGTTGACTACGAGCAGTACTTC.

V is TRBV5-5 and J is TRBJ2-3; 7 bases line up with TRBD1. V shed 3 bases and J 4 bases; nucleotides not matched to a gene: 11. The CDR3 totals 16 residues. The germline gives CDR1 SGHKS, CDR2 YYEKEE (reference sequence). The CDR3, as DNA: TGTGCCAGCAGCTGGGACAGATCCAGCGCCCCAGATACGCAGTATTTT. Encoded protein: CASSWDRSSAPDTQYF.

This clonotype has only a few counts. This chain links TRBV5-1 with TRBJ2-5, with D unresolved. Germline values: CDR1 SGHRS, CDR2 YFSETQ. This CDR3 region has 15 residues. V shed 3 bases and J shed 2 bases, with 14 bases lying between them. CDR3 protein: CASSSQSAVQETQYF. For the CDR3, the DNA is TGCGCCAGCAGCTCTCAATCGGCAGTACAAGAGACCCAGTACTTC.

This clonotype was counted a few times. This chain joins TRBV7-8 and TRBJ1-2; D gene uncertain. Trimming shortened V by 1 base and J by 2 bases, and 8 bases separated the two germline ends. The CDR3 has 14 amino acids. Germline CDR1 is SGHVS and CDR2 is FQNEAQ. The CDR3, as DNA: TGTGCCAGCAGCTTAGAGGGAATAAACTATGGCTACACCTTC. Protein product: CASSLEGINYGYTF.

This chain uses TRBV27 with TRBJ2-2; the D is unclear. The V gene's germline CDR1 is MNHEY and CDR2 SMNVEV (reference sequence). Trimming took 6 bases from V and 2 from J, leaving 22 bases between them. This CDR3 has 18 amino acids. This CDR3 is CASSLMGPTPVNTGELFF. The CDR3 region has the DNA TGTGCCAGCAGCTTGATGGGTCCGACACCCGTTAACACCGGGGAGCTGTTTTTT.

V and J are TRBV10-3 and TRBJ2-5; no reliable D call. V was cut by 3 bases and J by 2 bases, with 10 bases left in between. Germline assignment: CDR1 ENHRY and CDR2 SYGVKD. The CDR3 length is 14 residues. CDR3 in DNA: TGTGCCATCAGTGAATTCGGGCCTCAAGAGACCCAGTACTTC. This encodes CAISEFGPQETQYF.

The V gene is TRBV20-1, the J gene TRBJ1-2, with no clear D. Trimming removed 0 bases at V and 4 bases at J, with 12 bases between. CDR1 DFQATT and CDR2 SNEGSKA come from the germline V gene (reference sequence). The CDR3 length is 14 residues. The CDR3 coding sequence is TGCAGTGCTAGAGATGTGGGAAAGAGCTATGGCTACACCTTC. Translation: CSARDVGKSYGYTF.

The gene calls are TRBV29-1 and TRBJ2-1, with 7 bases that match TRBD2. The germline V gene has CDR1 SQVTM and CDR2 ANQGSEA. With V trimmed by 3 bases and J by 1 base, 6 bases remained unmatched. CDR3 length equals 15 residues. CDR3 sequence (DNA): TGCAGCGTTGACGGCGGGAGTCAGTCCTACAATGAGCAGTTCTTC. It is translated as CSVDGGSQSYNEQFF.

The gene calls are TRBV6-1 and TRBJ2-6; D remains ambiguous. Trimming left V 3 bases short and J 3 bases short, with 3 bases between. There are 13 residues in the CDR3. CDR1 and CDR2 (germline): MNHNS, SASEGT. The CDR3 region is CASSDIGANVLTF. CDR3 sequence (DNA): TGTGCCAGCAGTGACATTGGGGCCAACGTCCTGACTTTC.

On this clonotype: One end of the junction does not line up with germline, which may come from a read error. The rearrangement links TRBV7-7 to TRBJ1-4; a possible D gene is TRBD1 (5 bases). The CDR3 spans 19 residues. Germline CDR1 reads SSHAT; CDR2 reads FNYEAQ (reference sequence). Here the CDR3 DNA reads TGTGCTAGCAGCTTAGCGGGTCACAGGTGTTCTTCAACTAATGAAAAACTGTTTTTT. The encoded protein is CASSLAGHRCSSTNEKLFF.

This chain links TRBV6-5 with TRBJ2-1; D is ambiguous. Germline values: CDR1 MNHEY, CDR2 SVGAGI. V was trimmed by 2 bases and J by 8 bases, leaving 10 bases between them. The CDR3 is 13 amino acids. CDR3 nucleotides: TGTGCCAGCAGTTACGAGTTGGGCGATGAGCAGTTCTTC. It encodes CASSYELGDEQFF.

There are a few counts of this clonotype. The V and J genes are TRBV5-1 and TRBJ1-1; D gene uncertain. Germline V CDR1 and CDR2: SGHRS, YFSETQ. Deletions cut 0 bases from V and 0 bases from J, with 9 bases between. The CDR3 length is 15 residues. CDR3 sequence: CASSLDGPMNTEAFF. DNA of the CDR3: TGCGCCAGCAGCTTGGATGGCCCCATGAACACTGAAGCTTTCTTT.

This sequence joins TRBV28 and TRBJ2-7; 9 nucleotides agree with TRBD2. The V gene end was trimmed by 4 bases and the J gene end by 3 bases; junction bases not matched to a gene: 7. Looked up from germline, CDR1 is MDHEN and CDR2 is SYDVKM. CDR3 length: 15 amino acids. This chain's CDR3 is CASSSPGLASYEQYF. CDR3 DNA sequence: TGTGCCAGCAGTTCCCCCGGACTAGCGAGCTACGAGCAGTACTTC.

In this sample, this clonotype turned up once. This chain joins TRBV4-1 and TRBJ2-3, with D uncertain. Trimming took off 2 bases at V and 1 base at J, with 13 bases between the two ends. This CDR3 is built from 16 residues. Germline values: CDR1 MGHRA, CDR2 YSYEKL. This chain's CDR3 is CASSQLLTGRTDTQYF. CDR3 bases: TGCGCCAGCAGCCAACTTCTGACCGGCCGCACAGATACGCAGTATTTT.

This rearrangement joins TRBV20-1 to TRBJ1-3; tentatively, D is TRBD1 (5 bases). V was shortened by 0 bases and J by 2 bases, with 11 bases between the two germline ends. CDR3 length equals 15 residues. Per germline, CDR1 DFQATT and CDR2 SNEGSKA (reference sequence). CDR3 region: CSARDRMGPGNTIYF. For the CDR3, the DNA is TGCAGTGCTAGAGATCGAATGGGGCCTGGAAACACCATATATTTT.

The chain combines TRBV14 with TRBJ2-3, with a weak D call TRBD2 (6 bases). This CDR3 is built from 13 residues. The V gene lost 6 bases and the J gene lost 4 bases, with 11 bases spanning the gap. Germline V gene lookup returns CDR1 SGHDN and CDR2 FVKESK. The CDR3 spells CASSVAAADTQYF. CDR3 DNA: TGTGCCAGCAGTGTAGCGGCGGCAGATACGCAGTATTTT. The full variable domain, its missing parts supplied by reference TRBV14 and TRBJ2-3, is EAGVTQFPSHSVIEKGQTVTLRCDPISGHDNLYWYRRVMGKEIKFLLHFVKESKQDESGMPNNRFLAERTGGTYSTLKVQPAELEDSGVYFCASSVAAADTQYFGPGTRLTVL.

V is TRBV28 and J is TRBJ2-4; 7 nucleotides agree with TRBD1. After removal of 5 bases from V and 7 bases from J, the junction contained 11 bases not matched to a gene. The CDR3 spans 15 residues. Per the germline V gene, CDR1 is MDHEN and CDR2 is SYDVKM. The CDR3 loop reads CASSPTTTGSNIQYF. In DNA, the CDR3 is TGTGCCAGCAGTCCAACAACGACAGGGAGTAACATTCAGTACTTC.

This clonotype was counted a few times. This chain uses TRBV7-6 with TRBJ2-7, with D hard to call. CDR3 length: 14 amino acids. Trimming removed 9 bases at V and 5 bases at J, with 20 bases between. Germline V CDR1 and CDR2: SGHVS, FNYEAQ. The CDR3 spells CASAPGGLGHEQYF. In DNA form, the CDR3 reads TGTGCCAGTGCGCCGGGCGGCTTAGGTCACGAGCAGTACTTC.

This clonotype has just a few counts. The chain combines TRBV4-1 with TRBJ1-2; a weak D match, TRBD1 (6 bases). The V end lost 0 bases, the J end lost 7 bases, and 18 bases lay between the germline ends. CDR3 length: 16 residues. Germline lookup yields CDR1 MGHRA and CDR2 YSYEKL. For the CDR3, the DNA is TGCGCCAGCAGCCAAGAAGGGAACAGGGACTGGATTGGCTACACCTTC. Its protein product is CASSQEGNRDWIGYTF.

This clonotype was detected only a few times. The chain uses TRBV7-3 and TRBJ2-2; no definite D call. The CDR3 has 14 residues. V lost 5 bases and J lost 4, with 11 bases in between. The germline V gene encodes CDR1 SGHTA and CDR2 FQGTGA. The DNA of the CDR3 is TGTGCCAGCAGCCCCACCCCTCTCACCGGGGAGCTGTTTTTT. Its protein is CASSPTPLTGELFF.

This rearrangement joins TRBV3-1 to TRBJ2-7; either TRBD1 or TRBD2 may fit D (5 bases each). The CDR3 contains 16 residues. CDR1 and CDR2 (germline): LGHDT, YNNKEL (reference sequence). Trimming took 3 bases from V and 3 from J, leaving 18 bases between them. CDR3 loop: CASSHPGASGRYEQYF. CDR3 DNA: TGTGCCAGCAGCCACCCCGGGGCCAGCGGACGCTACGAGCAGTACTTC.

This clonotype was seen a handful of times. J is TRBJ2-5 and V is TRBV18; weak D call: TRBD2 (5 bases). The J call may be incorrect, as the DNA end agrees better with TRBJ2-1. Germline lookup yields CDR1 KGHSH and CDR2 LQKENI. The CDR3 totals 15 residues. The CDR3 loop is CASSTLVLDSNEQFF. CDR3 nucleotide sequence: TGTGCCAGCTCTACACTAGTCTTAGACTCCAATGAGCAGTTCTTC.

This clonotype was seen a few times. V gene TRBV6-2 or TRBV6-3 combines with J gene TRBJ2-5, with 10 bases identical to TRBD1. Germline lookup yields CDR1 MNHEY and CDR2 SVGEGT. J lost 3 bases, V lost 5 bases, and 3 bases had no gene match. CDR3 size: 14 residues. Written as DNA, the CDR3 is TGTGCCAGCAGTAACGGGACAGGGGAAGAGACCCAGTACTTC. It encodes CASSNGTGEETQYF.

The gene calls are TRBV7-9 and TRBJ1-4, with TRBD1 as a possible D gene (5 bases). Trimming stripped 3 bases from V and 8 bases from J, with 13 bases between. CDR1 is SEHNR and CDR2 is FQNEAQ in the germline V gene (reference sequence). This CDR3 has 14 residues. The CDR3 reads CASSLDISGEKLFF. The CDR3 bases are TGTGCCAGCAGCTTGGACATTTCCGGGGAAAAACTGTTTTTT. Full variable domain (missing parts from reference TRBV7-9 and TRBJ1-4): DTGVSQNPRHKITKRGQNVTFRCDPISEHNRLYWYRQTLGQGPEFLTYFQNEAQLEKSRLLSDRFSAERPKGSFSTLEIQRTEQGDSAMYLCASSLDISGEKLFFGSGTQLSVL.

The V gene is TRBV5-6, the J gene TRBJ1-2; D not certain. V lost 0 bases, J lost 1 base, and 7 bases lay in between. CDR1 is SGHDT, CDR2 YYEEEE, per germline. The CDR3 consists of 14 residues. The chain's CDR3 is CASSLGRINYGYTF. The CDR3 nucleotides are TGTGCCAGCAGCTTGGGGCGGATTAACTATGGCTACACCTTC.

The chain recombines TRBV7-9 with TRBJ1-4; D unclear. Germline assignment: CDR1 SEHNR and CDR2 FQNEAQ (reference sequence). This CDR3 has 13 residues. V gave up 5 bases and J gave up 14 bases, with 18 bases separating them. The DNA for the CDR3 is TGTGCCAGCAGCCCTCAACCGGGAACTACCCTGTTTTTT. Translation gives CASSPQPGTTLFF. Combining the CDR3 with reference TRBV7-9 and TRBJ1-4 gives the whole variable domain DTGVSQNPRHKITKRGQNVTFRCDPISEHNRLYWYRQTLGQGPEFLTYFQNEAQLEKSRLLSDRFSAERPKGSFSTLEIQRTEQGDSAMYLCASSPQPGTTLFFGSGTQLSVL.

The CDR3 DNA reads as TGCAGCGTTGAAGGGAGAAGGAAAATCGACGAGCAGTTCTTC. It codes for CSVEGRRKIDEQFF. The V call is TRBV29-1, the J call TRBJ2-1, with D unresolved. V was pared by 1 base and J by 10 bases, with 17 bases between. The CDR3 is 14 residues long. Germline-derived CDR1 and CDR2 are SQVTM and ANQGSEA.

The chain recombines TRBV3-1 with TRBJ2-5; 9 bases map to TRBD2. The J call may not be correct, given that the DNA end is closer to TRBJ2-1. The germline V gene encodes CDR1 LGHDT and CDR2 YNNKEL (reference sequence). The CDR3 sequence is 20 residues long. The CDR3 spells CASSPIKYPIAGESYNEQFF. CDR3 nucleotides: TGTGCCAGCAGCCCAATCAAATACCCTATAGCGGGAGAGTCCTACAATGAGCAGTTCTTC.

This clonotype has a handful of counts. This chain joins TRBV10-2 and TRBJ2-5; 7 bases line up with TRBD2. The DNA end is more similar to TRBJ2-1, so the J call may be wrong. The germline V gene encodes CDR1 WSHSY and CDR2 SAAADI. The CDR3 covers 14 residues. CDR3 sequence reads: CASSELPGGNEQFF. CDR3 sequence (DNA): TGCGCCAGCAGTGAGTTGCCGGGGGGCAATGAGCAGTTCTTC.

The CDR3: CSAGTHYEQYF. The CDR3 DNA sequence: TGCAGTGCTGGAACCCACTACGAGCAGTACTTC. This sequence joins TRBV20-1 and TRBJ2-7; D is unresolved. V lost 5 bases, J lost 3 bases, and 8 bases lay in between. The CDR3 has 11 amino acids. Germline V CDR1 and CDR2: DFQATT, SNEGSKA (reference sequence).

This clonotype was observed once. The chain uses TRBV4-1 and TRBJ2-7, with no clear D. The germline V gene has CDR1 MGHRA and CDR2 YSYEKL. This CDR3 is 11 amino acids long. Between the trimmed V and J ends, which lost 0 bases and 10 bases, there was a span of 7 bases. The CDR3 loop reads CASSQDQAQYF. The CDR3 bases are TGCGCCAGCAGCCAAGATCAAGCCCAGTACTTC.